This T cell receptor (beta chain) was observed in a study of blood T cell repertoires in COVID-19. Study information: Samples of COVID-19 (acute and convalescent) were obtained from the United States, Italy and Spain. T cells, B-cell-depleted T cells, or PBMCs provided the cDNA or gDNA that served as material.

Repertoires were generated with immunoSEQ multiplex PCR, while TCRdb's copy carries only in-frame clones and drops some. The sample carries over 250,000 clones, 86% recorded once. Trimming took 4 bases from V and 4 from J, leaving 13 bases between them. Germline V gene lookup returns CDR1 MNHEY and CDR2 SVGAGI. The CDR3 covers 14 residues. The sequencing input was peripheral blood. The clonotype comes from a man aged 35 to 55 who had recovered from COVID-19. The V and J genes are TRBV6-5 and TRBJ1-2; D perhaps matches TRBD1 (6 bases). The CDR3, as DNA: TGTGCCAGCAGTTCCCGGACAGTTAGCTATGGCTACACCTTC. This codes for CASSSRTVSYGYTF.